Here is one T cell receptor (beta chain) with its context. Germline lookup yields CDR1 MNHEY and CDR2 SVGEGT. With 5 bases clipped from V and 8 bases from J, the junction kept 14 bases outside the gene matches. The CDR3 extends over 15 amino acids. Everyone who took part was 18 to 89 years old, and they came from about 23 US areas. Participants' own reports of clinical history determined their cohort assignment. This entry is derived from a study of blood T cell repertoires in COVID-19. Study summary: Whether acute or convalescent, the COVID-19 samples came from the United States, Italy and Spain. The analysed material was cDNA or gDNA that came from T cells, B-cell-depleted T cells, or PBMCs.

Sequenced by immunoSEQ multiplex PCR; TCRdb stores in-frame clones only, minus some. The profile shows roughly 160,000 clones, around 80% of them singletons. Sequenced input: PBMCs or T cells enriched from blood (not recorded which). This sequence joins TRBV6-2 or TRBV6-3 and TRBJ1-2; 7 nucleotides line up with TRBD1. This TCR was recovered from a man aged 50-60 years who had recovered from COVID-19. CDR3 protein: CASSMKPGQPSGYTF. The CDR3 DNA follows: TGTGCCAGCAGTATGAAACCGGGACAGCCCTCGGGCTACACCTTC.